This is a list of T cell receptor beta chains from one sample in a study of blood T cell dynamics during melanoma immunotherapy. The data were produced by immunoSEQ multiplex PCR, yet TCRdb's version contains in-frame clones alone and is incomplete. This repertoire shows about 19,000 clones, 70% to 90% found once; its top ten account for about 7.5%. The specimen was blood, collected from a patient treated with checkpoint blockade. The origin of the receptors is a human donor with melanoma. The CDR3 runs from the conserved cysteine through the conserved F or W. The D gene is left open where the match is weak. Where a row states a size, it is once, few, many or the class of an expanded clone; other rows omit it.

V: TRBV18
size: once
D: TRBD1
J: TRBJ2-7
DNA: TGTGCCAGCTCACCCCGACAGGGAACATACGAGCAGTACTTC
CDR3: CASSPRQGTYEQYF

V: TRBV11-2
size: .
D: .
J: TRBJ2-3
DNA: TGTGCCAGCAGCTCAGACAGTACAGATACGCAGTATTTT
CDR3: CASSSDSTDTQYF

V: TRBV11-2
size: .
D: TRBD2
J: TRBJ2-1
DNA: TGTGCCAGCGCTGACGAAGGCGGGAGGTTCAATGAGCAGTTCTTC
CDR3: CASADEGGRFNEQFF

V: TRBV27
size: .
D: .
J: TRBJ2-7
DNA: TGTGCCAGCAGTCACCCGGTGGGGGTCGTGCAGTACTTC
CDR3: CASSHPVGVVQYF

V: TRBV6-6
size: .
D: TRBD1
J: TRBJ1-1
DNA: TGTGCCAGCAGCCCTCGACAGGGACATTTGGACACTGAAGCTTTCTTT
CDR3: CASSPRQGHLDTEAFF

V: TRBV28
size: .
D: TRBD2
J: TRBJ2-3
DNA: TGTGCCAGCAGTTTAGGGCTAGCGGGAGGGTCGACAGATACGCAGTATTTT
CDR3: CASSLGLAGGSTDTQYF

V: TRBV5-5
size: .
D: TRBD2
J: TRBJ2-2
DNA: TGTGCCAGCAGTTGGGGACTAGCGGGAGTGTGGACCGGGGAGCTGTTTTTT
CDR3: CASSWGLAGVWTGELFF

V: TRBV7-8
size: .
D: .
J: TRBJ2-7
DNA: TGTGCCAGCAGCTTAGCGGACTCGGGGGAGCAGTACTTC
CDR3: CASSLADSGEQYF

V: TRBV10-2
size: once
D: TRBD1
J: TRBJ2-2
DNA: TGCGCCAGCAGCCTCGGGGTGAGGGGGCCCAGGGGCGGGGAGCTGTTTTTT
CDR3: CASSLGVRGPRGGELFF

V: TRBV2
size: .
D: .
J: TRBJ1-2
DNA: TGTGCTCTCCACAAGAACTATGGCTACACCTTC
CDR3: CALHKNYGYTF

V: TRBV5-1
size: .
D: .
J: TRBJ1-5
DNA: TGCGCCAGCAGCTTGGACGGTTATCAGCCCCAGCATTTT
CDR3: CASSLDGYQPQHF

V: TRBV28
size: .
D: .
J: TRBJ1-2
DNA: TGTGCCAGCAGTTCACGGACAGACCTACATGGCTACACCTTC
CDR3: CASSSRTDLHGYTF

V: TRBV5-5
size: .
D: .
J: TRBJ2-7
DNA: TGTGCCAGCAGCCGGCGGGTACTGGATACCTACGAGCAGTACTTC
CDR3: CASSRRVLDTYEQYF

V: TRBV7-9
size: .
D: .
J: TRBJ2-7
DNA: TGTGCCAGCAGCTCAGGGGTGGTATCCTACGAGCAGTACTTC
CDR3: CASSSGVVSYEQYF

V: TRBV7-3
size: .
D: TRBD2
J: TRBJ2-2
DNA: TGTGCCAGCAGCTCAGGGGTAGCGGGAGTTGGTACCGGGGAGCTGTTTTTT
CDR3: CASSSGVAGVGTGELFF

V: TRBV28
size: .
D: TRBD1
J: TRBJ1-1
DNA: TGTGCCAGCACCCTCCCCCCTGGACAGGGGACCGTAGCTTTCTTT
CDR3: CASTLPPGQGTVAFF

V: TRBV6-1
size: medium-sized
D: .
J: TRBJ2-7
DNA: TGTGCCAGCATCCCCACCGGGAGCACCTACGAGCAGTACTTC
CDR3: CASIPTGSTYEQYF

V: TRBV4-3
size: .
D: TRBD1
J: TRBJ2-6
DNA: TGCGCCAGCAGCCAAGGGGACAGGGGATCCGGGGCCAACGTCCTGACTTTC
CDR3: CASSQGDRGSGANVLTF

V: TRBV5-4
size: .
D: .
J: TRBJ2-7
DNA: TGTGCCAGCAGCTCCAACTTGGGGAGCTCCTACGAGCAGTACTTC
CDR3: CASSSNLGSSYEQYF

V: TRBV11-2
size: .
D: .
J: TRBJ2-2
DNA: TGTGCCAGCAGCTTAGACACGGGGGCGAACACCGGGGAGCTGTTTTTT
CDR3: CASSLDTGANTGELFF

V: TRBV18
size: .
D: TRBD2
J: TRBJ2-7
DNA: TGTGCCAGCTCACCAGGGGAGGGGTACGAGCAGTACTTC
CDR3: CASSPGEGYEQYF

V: TRBV10-2
size: .
D: .
J: TRBJ2-7
DNA: TGCGCCAGCAGTGAGACGTCCCGGGAGCAGTACTTC
CDR3: CASSETSREQYF

V: TRBV5-6
size: .
D: .
J: TRBJ2-3
DNA: TGTGCCAGCAGCTTGGAGTGGGGTAGCACAGATACGCAGTATTTT
CDR3: CASSLEWGSTDTQYF

V: TRBV19
size: .
D: .
J: TRBJ2-7
DNA: TGTGCCAGTAGTATAGAGGGCAGCTCCTACGAGCAGTACTTC
CDR3: CASSIEGSSYEQYF

V: TRBV27
size: .
D: TRBD1
J: TRBJ1-1
DNA: TGTGCCAGCAGTTCACGACAGGGGGTTTTTCACACTGAAGCTTTCTTT
CDR3: CASSSRQGVFHTEAFF

V: TRBV5-4
size: .
D: .
J: TRBJ1-1
DNA: TGTGCCAGCAGCTCAGGACGGGCGAACACTGAAGCTTTCTTT
CDR3: CASSSGRANTEAFF

V: TRBV11-2
size: .
D: .
J: TRBJ1-2
DNA: TGTGCCAGCAGCTCGGACAGTTTGGACTATGGCTACACCTTC
CDR3: CASSSDSLDYGYTF

V: TRBV4-3
size: .
D: .
J: TRBJ1-1
DNA: TGCGCCAGCAGCCAAGAGGTTTATGGCCAGGGCCCTGAAGCTTTCTTT
CDR3: CASSQEVYGQGPEAFF

V: TRBV30
size: .
D: .
J: TRBJ2-3
DNA: TGTGCCTGGAGTGTAGGCGCGACCAGCACAGATACGCAGTATTTT
CDR3: CAWSVGATSTDTQYF

V: TRBV19
size: few
D: .
J: TRBJ1-3
DNA: TGTGCCAGTAGGAGCAGCAGCTCTGGAAACACCATATATTTT
CDR3: CASRSSSSGNTIYF

V: TRBV6-5
size: .
D: TRBD2
J: TRBJ2-7
DNA: TGTGCCAGCAGGCGGGTGGCGGGAGAGGGCCACGAGCAGTACTTC
CDR3: CASRRVAGEGHEQYF

V: TRBV4-1
size: .
D: TRBD2
J: TRBJ2-1
DNA: TGCGCCAGCAGCCAAGTAGAGTCTAGCGGGGGCCTATACAATGAGCAGTTCTTC
CDR3: CASSQVESSGGLYNEQFF

V: TRBV4-2
size: .
D: TRBD1
J: TRBJ2-4
DNA: TGTGCCAGCAGCCCGACAGGGGGCGCGAATGCCAAAAACATTCAGTACTTC
CDR3: CASSPTGGANAKNIQYF

V: TRBV7-6
size: medium-sized
D: .
J: TRBJ2-7
DNA: TGTGCCAGCAGCAGAGGGGAAACACCCGACTACGAGCAGTACTTC
CDR3: CASSRGETPDYEQYF

V: TRBV30
size: .
D: TRBD2
J: TRBJ2-1
DNA: TGTGCCTGGAGTGTCACTAGCGGGGGATACAATGAGCAGTTCTTC
CDR3: CAWSVTSGGYNEQFF

V: TRBV28
size: .
D: .
J: TRBJ2-7
DNA: TGTGCCAGCAGCCCACCGGGACGGCTATCCTACGAGCAGTACTTC
CDR3: CASSPPGRLSYEQYF

V: TRBV7-2
size: .
D: TRBD1
J: TRBJ1-1
DNA: TGTGCCAGCAGCTTAGGGGACAGGGGCACTGAAGCTTTCTTT
CDR3: CASSLGDRGTEAFF

V: TRBV6-6
size: few
D: .
J: TRBJ1-2
DNA: TGTGCCAGCAGTTACAGGGGTTCTAACTATGGCTACACCTTC
CDR3: CASSYRGSNYGYTF

V: TRBV27
size: .
D: .
J: TRBJ2-7
DNA: TGTGCCAGCAGTCCCTTTGGATCTGTCTCCTACGAGCAGTACTTC
CDR3: CASSPFGSVSYEQYF

V: TRBV4-1
size: .
D: TRBD2
J: TRBJ2-2
DNA: TGCGCCAGCAGCCAAGAAGGCGGACTAGCGACCAACACCGGGGAGCTGTTTTTT
CDR3: CASSQEGGLATNTGELFF

V: TRBV18
size: .
D: TRBD1
J: TRBJ2-4
DNA: TGTGCCAGCTCACCTACGGCGACAGGGGTCGGAAACATTCAGTACTTC
CDR3: CASSPTATGVGNIQYF

V: TRBV29-1
size: .
D: TRBD1
J: TRBJ2-2
DNA: TGCAGCGTTGGGACAGGGGCCGACTGGACCGGGGAGCTGTTTTTT
CDR3: CSVGTGADWTGELFF

V: TRBV2
size: .
D: .
J: TRBJ1-1
DNA: TGTGCCAGCAGAGCCTCCGGGACTCAGCTTGAAGCTTTCTTT
CDR3: CASRASGTQLEAFF

V: TRBV28
size: .
D: .
J: TRBJ2-1
DNA: TGTGCCAGCAGTTTACCCCAGTCCTACAATGAGCAGTTCTTC
CDR3: CASSLPQSYNEQFF

V: TRBV30
size: .
D: .
J: TRBJ1-5
DNA: TGTGCCTGGAGTGTGGGTGGGAATCAGCCCCAGCATTTT
CDR3: CAWSVGGNQPQHF

V: TRBV18
size: .
D: .
J: TRBJ1-2
DNA: TGTGCCAGCTCACCAGTGGGCCTATCTAACTATGGCTACACCTTC
CDR3: CASSPVGLSNYGYTF

V: TRBV7-9
size: .
D: .
J: TRBJ2-3
DNA: TGTGCCAGCAGCTTAGCGGAGGGGGGTACGCAGTATTTT
CDR3: CASSLAEGGTQYF

V: TRBV19
size: .
D: .
J: TRBJ2-7
DNA: TGTGCCAGTAGTAGGGTGTGGCGGGACTACGAGCAGTACTTC
CDR3: CASSRVWRDYEQYF

V: TRBV7-9
size: once
D: .
J: TRBJ1-2
DNA: TGTGCCAGCAGCTCCGCCGTTTTTGGGGGTAACCCCTATGGCTACACCTTC
CDR3: CASSSAVFGGNPYGYTF

V: TRBV6-5
size: .
D: TRBD1
J: TRBJ1-2
DNA: TGTGCCAGCGCCACAGGGGACTTAGCTAACTATGGCTACACCTTC
CDR3: CASATGDLANYGYTF

V: TRBV7-2
size: .
D: .
J: TRBJ1-2
DNA: TGTGCCAGCAGCTTAGAAGTCCCGGGAGGGGACTATGGCTACACCTTC
CDR3: CASSLEVPGGDYGYTF

V: TRBV7-2
size: .
D: TRBD1
J: TRBJ1-3
DNA: TGTGCCAGCAGCTTAACAGGGGGGTCCTCTGGAAACACCATATATTTT
CDR3: CASSLTGGSSGNTIYF

V: TRBV28
size: .
D: TRBD2
J: TRBJ2-7
DNA: TGTGCCAGCAGTCCCCCTCCTAGCGGGAGGGCCAATCACGAGCAGTACTTC
CDR3: CASSPPPSGRANHEQYF

V: TRBV9
size: .
D: .
J: TRBJ2-3
DNA: TGTGCCAGCAACGCAGGGGCGTCCCAAGATACGCAGTATTTT
CDR3: CASNAGASQDTQYF

V: TRBV29-1
size: .
D: .
J: TRBJ1-2
DNA: TGCAGCGTTTATAGTGACTATGGCTACACCTTC
CDR3: CSVYSDYGYTF

V: TRBV28
size: .
D: .
J: TRBJ1-2
DNA: TGTGCCAGCAGTTCCCTGAGTCCTTCGGGTGGCTACACCTTC
CDR3: CASSSLSPSGGYTF

V: TRBV2
size: .
D: .
J: TRBJ1-1
DNA: TGTGCCAGCAGTGAAAGTGAGAGTTCCACTGAAGCTTTCTTT
CDR3: CASSESESSTEAFF

V: TRBV19
size: .
D: .
J: TRBJ1-1
DNA: TGTGCCAGTCGTCCGGACGAGGGGTCCACTGAAGCTTTCTTT
CDR3: CASRPDEGSTEAFF

V: TRBV5-4
size: few
D: .
J: TRBJ2-7
DNA: TGTGCCAGCAGCTTATGGACTTCGGACGAGCAGTACTTC
CDR3: CASSLWTSDEQYF